This TCR beta chain was documented in a study of PD-L1 blockade in urothelial cancer. J gave up 3 bases and V 3 bases, and 7 bases lay outside the gene matches. Germline-derived CDR1 and CDR2 are GTSNPN and SVGIG (reference sequence). The CDR3 has 15 amino acids. Time point in this sample: pretreatment peripheral blood. Here immunoSEQ multiplex PCR was the method, and the copy in TCRdb shows in-frame clones only, minus some. The sample carries approximately 48,000 clones, roughly 78% recorded once. The TCR originated in a man aged 70 or older with urothelial cancer. The V call is TRBV30, the J call TRBJ2-2, with TRBD2 identical over 7 bases. The sample in question was PBMCs, obtained around atezolizumab (anti-PD-L1) treatment. The DNA for the CDR3 is TGTGCCTGGAGACGAAGGGAGGGCCACACCGGGGAGCTGTTTTTT. As protein: CAWRRREGHTGELFF.